This T cell receptor (beta chain) was observed in a study of blood T cell repertoires in COVID-19. Overall study context: Material from acute and convalescent COVID-19 was sourced from the United States, Italy and Spain. The analysed material was cDNA or gDNA that came from T cells, B-cell-depleted T cells, or PBMCs.

As handled by the study authors: Nucleated cell counts were estimated from reference gene primer amplification. Measured with immunoSEQ multiplex PCR; TCRdb has only the in-frame clones, and not every one. V and J calls plus clone size are reproduced from that table; the DNA served to infer D and trimming. The sample has 250,000 to 300,000 clones, 70% to 90% seen once. The material sequenced was peripheral blood. This receptor was taken from a man aged 55 to 70 who had recovered from COVID-19.

Here the CDR3 DNA reads TGTGCCAGCAGTGAGGGGACAGGGGCACCGTTGAATACGCAGTATTTT. Translating gives CASSEGTGAPLNTQYF. The chain carries TRBV6-4 and TRBJ2-3; 10 bases line up with TRBD1. The germline CDR1 and CDR2 sequences are MRHNA and SNTAGT. The CDR3 totals 16 residues. Trimming took 3 bases from V and 7 from J; bases not matched to a gene: 10.